This T cell receptor beta chain emerged from a study of technical replicates of blood from several donors. Trimming took 2 bases from V and 5 from J, leaving 13 bases between them. The germline V gene has CDR1 LGHNT and CDR2 FRNRAP. The CDR3 totals 15 residues. Clones were read by immunoSEQ multiplex PCR, and TCRdb kept only the in-frame ones, dropping some. The sample consists of 75,000 to 90,000 clones, 75% to 95% of them appearing once. This clone was picked up a small number of times. The genes are TRBV12-5 and TRBJ1-5; D may be TRBD1 (5 bases). The sequence came from a human donor in good health. Sequenced sample: T cells isolated from PBMCs. The CDR3 sequence is CASGLIYSGHQPQHF. The CDR3 DNA reads TGTGCTAGTGGTTTGATCTACTCAGGGCATCAGCCCCAGCATTTT.